These 13 T cell receptor beta chains came from one sample sequenced in a study of regulatory T cells in long-lasting Graves disease. The sample's time point: newly diagnosed GD, antithyroid drugs for less than 3 months. RNA extracted from PBMCs served as the sequencing template. Sequencing libraries for TCR beta were prepared with iRepertoire HTBI primers and Arm-PCR of CDR3 regions. Via MiXCR, TCRdb re-called the multiplex PCR reads, giving one row per CDR3 protein. The table shows about 620,000 distinct CDR3 sequences, with 16% occurring only once. This sample was also put to use in a study of T cells in Graves' hyperthyroidism and ophthalmopathy.

Sequenced material: peripheral blood mononuclear cells (PBMCs), taken at new diagnosis, from a patient treated with antithyroid drugs. These receptors were taken from a woman in her twenties or thirties with Graves disease.

This clonotype was detected many times. CDR3 coding DNA: TGTGCCAGCTCAGAACAGGGGTTCGAGTATCAGCCCCAGCATTTT. Amino acid sequence: CASSEQGFEYQPQHF. The chain joins TRBV18 to TRBJ1-5; the match to TRBD1 covers 7 bases. V lost 5 bases and J lost 5; bases outside the gene matches: 9. CDR3 length equals 15 residues. Germline loops: CDR1 KGHSH, CDR2 LQKENI.

This clonotype came up a few times. The rearrangement joins TRBV30 to TRBJ1-6; D remains ambiguous. This CDR3 is built from 15 residues. Trimming stripped 0 bases from V and 6 bases from J, with 12 bases between. CDR1 GTSNPN and CDR2 SVGIG come from the germline V gene (reference sequence). Here the CDR3 reads CAWSVRAVRNSPLHF. DNA of the CDR3: TGTGCCTGGAGTGTACGGGCAGTCCGTAATTCACCCCTCCACTTT.

In its sample, this clonotype was seen many times. The V and J genes are TRBV11-2 and TRBJ2-6; D gene uncertain. CDR3 length: 14 amino acids. The V gene lost 3 bases and the J gene lost 0 bases, with 3 bases spanning the gap. The germline V gene has CDR1 SGHAT and CDR2 FQNNGV. CDR3 sequence: CASSFLSGANVLTF. CDR3 DNA: TGTGCCAGCAGCTTCCTCTCTGGGGCCAACGTCCTGACTTTC. Together with reference TRBV11-2 and TRBJ2-6, the CDR3 gives the full variable domain: EAGVAQSPRYKIIEKRQSVAFWCNPISGHATLYWYQQILGQGPKLLIQFQNNGVVDDSQLPKDRFSAERLKGVDSTLKIQPAKLEDSAVYLCASSFLSGANVLTFGAGSRLTVL.

Of note for this clonotype: One end of the junction is discordant with germline, which a read error may explain. The CDR3 DNA follows: TGCGCCAGCAGCACAAGACTAGCGGGATCTATGTTCTTATGG. Residues: CASSTRLAGSMFLW. V gene TRBV5-1 combines with J gene TRBJ2-3; 11 nucleotides align to TRBD2. CDR3 length: 14 amino acids. Germline CDR1 is SGHRS and CDR2 is YFSETQ.

V and J are TRBV28 and TRBJ2-4; D not resolved. The CDR3 totals 14 residues. Looked up from germline, CDR1 is MDHEN and CDR2 is SYDVKM. V was trimmed by 6 bases and J by 0 bases, leaving 9 bases between them. The CDR3 DNA follows: TGTGCCAGCAGCACAGAATTAGCCAAAAACATTCAGTACTTC. This translates into CASSTELAKNIQYF.

This clonotype was detected only a few times. This sequence joins TRBV18 and TRBJ1-2, with a weak D call TRBD1 (5 bases). The CDR3 loop spans 12 amino acids. Germline assignment: CDR1 KGHSH and CDR2 LQKENI. The V end lost 1 base, the J end lost 6 bases, and 6 bases lay between the germline ends. The CDR3 nucleotides are TGTGCCAGCTCACCACTACAGGATGGCTACACCTTC. It encodes CASSPLQDGYTF.

This clonotype turned up a few times. V gene TRBV30 combines with J gene TRBJ1-5; D gene ambiguous. There are 13 residues in the CDR3. From germline, CDR1 is GTSNPN and CDR2 SVGIG (reference sequence). V was cut by 2 bases and J by 1 base, with 6 bases left in between. The DNA of the CDR3 is TGTGCCTGGAGTTCTACGAGCAATCAGCCCCAGCATTTT. This codes for CAWSSTSNQPQHF.

The chain recombines TRBV7-8 with TRBJ2-7; 7 nucleotides align to TRBD1. Germline V CDR1 and CDR2: SGHVS, FQNEAQ. This CDR3 contains 15 residues. Germline trimming cut 2 bases from V and 3 bases from J; bases unmatched to any gene: 7. CDR3 protein: CASSLRPGQSYEQYF. As DNA, the CDR3 is TGTGCCAGCAGCTTACGACCGGGACAGAGCTACGAGCAGTACTTC.

The table lists this clonotype with a few counts. This sequence joins TRBV7-9 and TRBJ1-2; maybe TRBD1 (6 bases). V was clipped by 6 bases and J by 4 bases, with 18 bases between them. The CDR3 is 15 residues long. Germline V gene sequence: CDR1 SEHNR, CDR2 FQNEAQ (reference sequence). Written as DNA, the CDR3 is TGTGCCAGCAGGGACGCGGGGGGGCCCGTCTATGGCTACACCTTC. Translating gives CASRDAGGPVYGYTF. The variable domain in full, with the rest retrieved from reference TRBV7-9 and TRBJ1-2, is DTGVSQNPRHKITKRGQNVTFRCDPISEHNRLYWYRQTLGQGPEFLTYFQNEAQLEKSRLLSDRFSAERPKGSFSTLEIQRTEQGDSAMYLCASRDAGGPVYGYTFGSGTRLTVV.

This clonotype has ten or more counts. The chain couples TRBV11-2 to TRBJ2-1, with TRBD2 matching over 10 bases. CDR1 is SGHAT and CDR2 is FQNNGV in the germline V gene. CDR3 length: 18 amino acids. Trimming took 6 bases from V and 0 from J; bases not matched to a gene: 11. The CDR3 loop is CASRRGTSDYSSYNEQFF. The CDR3 DNA is TGTGCCAGCAGAAGAGGGACTAGCGATTACAGCTCCTACAATGAGCAGTTCTTC.

Many counts were recorded for this clonotype. J is TRBJ2-7 and V is TRBV28, with D unclear. Trimming removed 6 bases at V and 6 bases at J, with 15 bases between. Germline loops: CDR1 MDHEN, CDR2 SYDVKM. The CDR3 runs 13 residues. The chain's CDR3 is CASSLRVPGEQYF. CDR3 sequence (DNA): TGTGCCAGCAGCCTCCGGGTTCCGGGCGAGCAGTACTTC.

This clonotype was recorded many times. The rearrangement joins TRBV7-6 to TRBJ2-7; D possibly matches TRBD1 or TRBD2 (5 bases each). Trimming removed 8 bases from V and 6 bases from J, with 14 bases in between. This CDR3 spans 12 amino acids. Germline V gene sequence: CDR1 SGHVS, CDR2 FNYEAQ. This CDR3 is CASPPRDREQYF. CDR3 nucleotide sequence: TGTGCCAGCCCCCCACGGGACCGCGAGCAGTACTTC.

This clonotype was seen repeatedly, ten times or more. This chain joins TRBV28 and TRBJ2-7; D tentatively reads TRBD1 or TRBD2 (7 bases each). Trimming shortened V by 4 bases and J by 6 bases, and 16 bases separated the two germline ends. The CDR3 runs 14 residues. Per germline, CDR1 MDHEN and CDR2 SYDVKM. CDR3 amino acids: CASSSGGGQVEQYF. The CDR3, as DNA: TGTGCCAGCAGTTCAGGGGGGGGGCAGGTCGAGCAGTACTTC.